This T cell receptor (beta chain) was identified during a study of blood T cell repertoires in COVID-19. On the study more broadly: COVID-19 samples from acute and convalescent phases originated in the United States, Italy and Spain. PBMCs, B-cell-depleted T cells, or T cells were the source of the cDNA or gDNA that made up the material.

Under the authors' procedure: Estimation of nucleated cell counts relied on the amplification of reference gene primers. Clones were read by immunoSEQ multiplex PCR, and TCRdb kept only the in-frame ones, dropping some. V, J and clone size were drawn from that table, and D and trimming were deduced from the DNA. There are over 400,000 clones in the sample; roughly 90% occur only once, and 1.4% lies in the top ten. The CDR3 spans 20 residues. Trimming at V came to 4 bases and at J to 0 bases, leaving 17 bases not matched to a gene. The germline gives CDR1 MGHRA, CDR2 YSYEKL. Sequenced input: peripheral blood. V is TRBV4-1 and J is TRBJ2-7; 11 bases are shared with TRBD2. The origin of this receptor is a woman in her twenties or thirties with active or convalescent COVID-19. CDR3 protein: CASSPRIALAGDLSSYEQYF. DNA of the CDR3: TGCGCCAGCAGCCCCCGTATTGCACTAGCGGGAGACCTGAGCTCCTACGAGCAGTACTTC.